Below are 14 T cell receptor beta chains sequenced from a single sample in a study of blood T cell repertoires in COVID-19. Libraries were prepared by immunoSEQ multiplex PCR; TCRdb keeps only in-frame clonotypes and omits some of them. Here the sample spans some 320,000 clones, about nine tenths being singletons. Sequenced: PBMCs or T cells enriched from blood (not recorded which). These receptors all come from a man aged 55 to 70 who had recovered from COVID-19.

J is TRBJ1-2 and V is TRBV30, with TRBD1 identical over 8 bases. CDR3 length: 17 residues. From germline, CDR1 is GTSNPN and CDR2 SVGIG (reference sequence). The J segment lost 2 bases and the V segment lost 0 bases, leaving 11 bases of the junction unmatched. This CDR3 reads CAWSVIRRGLVNYGYTF. CDR3 nucleotides: TGTGCCTGGAGTGTAATCCGCAGGGGGCTGGTGAACTATGGCTACACCTTC.

This clone is a singleton in its sample. The chain employs TRBV19 and TRBJ1-1, with a weak D call TRBD1 (5 bases). The CDR3 sequence is 12 residues long. Germline loops: CDR1 LNHDA, CDR2 SQIVND (reference sequence). V lost 5 bases and J 11 bases, leaving 15 bases between the germline ends. The CDR3 coding sequence is TGTGCCAGTAGTCCCCGACAGTTTAAGGCTTTCTTT. The encoded protein is CASSPRQFKAFF.

The chain recombines TRBV25-1 with TRBJ1-1, with D hard to call. Germline CDR1 reads MGHDK; CDR2 reads SYGVNS. The CDR3 runs to 13 residues. V was trimmed by 3 bases and J by 7 bases, leaving 12 bases between them. The CDR3 coding sequence is TGTGCCAGCAGTGATAACCGTCTACTTGAAGCTTTCTTT. This codes for CASSDNRLLEAFF.

This rearrangement joins TRBV5-4 to TRBJ2-1; 10 bases map to TRBD2. CDR1 and CDR2 from the germline V gene are SGHNT and YYREEE (reference sequence). This CDR3 is built from 16 residues. The V segment lost 3 bases and the J segment 4 bases; nucleotides outside the gene matches: 7. This CDR3 is CASSSQREGPYNEQFF. Written as DNA, the CDR3 is TGTGCCAGCAGCTCTCAGCGGGAGGGCCCGTACAATGAGCAGTTCTTC. Combining the CDR3 with reference TRBV5-4 and TRBJ2-1 gives the whole variable domain ETGVTQSPTHLIKTRGQQVTLRCSSQSGHNTVSWYQQALGQGPQFIFQYYREEENGRGNFPPRFSGLQFPNYSSELNVNALELDDSALYLCASSSQREGPYNEQFFGPGTRLTVL.

CDR3 nucleotides: TGTGCCAGCAGTTTATACTGGACGAGCGGGGTCGAGACCCAGTACTTC. Its translation: CASSLYWTSGVETQYF. This chain joins TRBV27 and TRBJ2-5; 7 bases align to TRBD2. The length of the CDR3 is 16 residues. Germline V gene data show CDR1 as MNHEY and CDR2 as SMNVEV (reference sequence). V shed 1 base and J 5 bases; nucleotides not matched to a gene: 10.

In this sample, this clone turned up a few times. The CDR3 reads CASSIEHRANYGYTF. The DNA for the CDR3 is TGTGCCAGTAGTATAGAACACAGGGCTAACTATGGCTACACCTTC. The chain combines TRBV19 with TRBJ1-2; TRBD1 might be the D (6 bases). Germline CDR1 and CDR2: LNHDA and SQIVND (reference sequence). The CDR3 has 15 residues. Trimming took 0 bases from V and 0 from J, leaving 8 bases between them. The full variable domain, rest sourced from reference TRBV19 and TRBJ1-2, is DGGITQSPKYLFRKEGQNVTLSCEQNLNHDAMYWYRQDPGQGLRLIYYSQIVNDFQKGDIAEGYSVSREKKESFPLTVTSAQKNPTAFYLCASSIEHRANYGYTFGSGTRLTVV.

The chain carries TRBV18 and TRBJ2-1; D gene uncertain. The CDR3 is 12 residues long. CDR1 is KGHSH and CDR2 is LQKENI in the germline V gene. V was pared by 2 bases and J by 8 bases, with 7 bases between. CDR3 sequence (DNA): TGTGCCAGCTCACCATCGGGTGATGAGCAGTTCTTC. Amino acid sequence: CASSPSGDEQFF.

The chain employs TRBV5-4 and TRBJ2-3; TRBD1 matches at 10 bases. This CDR3 has 16 residues. Germline V gene sequence: CDR1 SGHNT, CDR2 YYREEE (reference sequence). V lost 4 bases and J lost 6; bases outside the gene matches: 11. CDR3 in amino acids: CASSLVPGQGFDTQYF. The CDR3 DNA sequence: TGTGCCAGCAGCCTCGTCCCGGGACAGGGGTTCGATACGCAGTATTTT.

The chain links TRBV6-5 to TRBJ2-5; D uncertain. The CDR3 length is 12 residues. V lost 10 bases and J lost 1, with 10 bases in between. CDR1 is MNHEY and CDR2 is SVGAGI in the germline V gene. CDR3 sequence reads: CATSILQETQYF. The CDR3 DNA reads TGTGCCACCTCGATACTCCAAGAGACCCAGTACTTC.

V is TRBV12-5 and J is TRBJ2-2; 8 nucleotides match TRBD1. V was pared by 2 bases and J by 7 bases, with 9 bases of the junction left unmatched. Germline V lookup: CDR1 LGHNT, CDR2 FRNRAP. The CDR3 totals 16 residues. CDR3 region: CASGLPRTGLSGELFF. Here the CDR3 DNA reads TGTGCTAGTGGTTTGCCCCGGACAGGGCTCAGCGGGGAGCTGTTTTTT.

J is TRBJ2-3 and V is TRBV18; possibly TRBD1 for D (5 bases). The germline V gene has CDR1 KGHSH and CDR2 LQKENI. V was clipped by 4 bases and J by 0 bases, with 11 bases between them. CDR3 length equals 15 residues. The CDR3 DNA is TGTGCCAGCTCACAAAGACAGCAAAGCACAGATACGCAGTATTTT. Translating gives CASSQRQQSTDTQYF.

This sequence joins TRBV28 and TRBJ1-4; D might be TRBD1 (6 bases). V was pared by 6 bases and J by 0 bases, with 11 bases between. The CDR3 sequence is 15 residues long. Looked up from germline, CDR1 is MDHEN and CDR2 is SYDVKM. The CDR3, as DNA: TGTGCCAGCAGCTCCAGGGGTGCAACTAATGAAAAACTGTTTTTT. Protein product: CASSSRGATNEKLFF.

The chain couples TRBV21-1 to TRBJ1-6. TRBV21-1 is flagged as a pseudogene. CDR3 length equals 16 residues. The CDR3 sequence is CASSAQRHSYNSPLHF. The CDR3 DNA sequence: TGTGCCAGCAGCGCGCAGAGGCACTCCTATAATTCACCCCTCCACTTT.

The rearrangement uses TRBV5-1 and TRBJ2-3, with 7 nucleotides matching TRBD2. The germline gives CDR1 SGHRS, CDR2 YFSETQ. V lost 3 bases and J lost 1; bases outside the gene matches: 14. The CDR3 contains 18 residues. The CDR3 region has the DNA TGCGCCAGCAGCTCGACCACCTGGGAGGGCCGAGGCACAGATACGCAGTATTTT. This encodes CASSSTTWEGRGTDTQYF.